One and the same sample provided the 13 T cell receptor beta chains below, sequenced in a study of blood T cell repertoires in COVID-19. Libraries were prepared by immunoSEQ multiplex PCR; TCRdb keeps only in-frame clonotypes and omits some of them. Here the sample spans 170,000 or so clones, approximately 83% being singletons. Sequenced: peripheral blood. These receptors were obtained from a woman aged 60 to 75 with acute or convalescent COVID-19.

The V gene is TRBV11-1, the J gene TRBJ1-2; perhaps TRBD1 as D (6 bases). V was pared by 5 bases and J by 7 bases, with 20 bases between. Germline CDR1 and CDR2: SGHAT and FQDESV (reference sequence). CDR3 length: 15 residues. As DNA, the CDR3 is TGTGCCAGCAGCATAAGTCCCACAGGGAGAAGTGGCTACACCTTC. It codes for CASSISPTGRSGYTF.

The rearrangement links TRBV3-1 (or the pseudogene TRBV3-2) to TRBJ1-1, with no clear D. The CDR3 contains 14 residues. V shed 1 base and J shed 6 bases, with 12 bases lying between them. Germline V gene data show CDR1 as LGHDT and CDR2 as YNNKEL (reference sequence). This chain's CDR3 is CASSQGGVLAEAFF. As DNA, the CDR3 is TGTGCCAGCAGCCAAGGGGGAGTGTTGGCTGAAGCTTTCTTT.

The gene calls are TRBV27 and TRBJ2-2, with no clear D. Germline CDR1 and CDR2: MNHEY and SMNVEV (reference sequence). This CDR3 contains 16 residues. V lost 4 bases to trimming and J lost 1 base, with 13 bases between them. The CDR3 DNA reads TGTGCCAGCAGTTCAAGACTCCGGAGGAACACCGGGGAGCTGTTTTTT. It encodes CASSSRLRRNTGELFF.

V usage is TRBV3-1 (or the pseudogene TRBV3-2) and J usage is TRBJ2-1, with D tentatively TRBD1 (5 bases). Germline assignment: CDR1 LGHDT and CDR2 YNNKEL (reference sequence). Between the trimmed V and J ends, which lost 0 bases and 2 bases, there was a span of 11 bases. This CDR3 has 16 residues. The CDR3 here is CASSQEKRGAYNEQFF. The CDR3 coding sequence is TGTGCCAGCAGCCAAGAGAAAAGGGGTGCCTACAATGAGCAGTTCTTC.

This rearrangement joins TRBV4-1 to TRBJ1-4; 7 nucleotides line up with TRBD1. The germline V gene has CDR1 MGHRA and CDR2 YSYEKL. V lost 7 bases to trimming and J lost 0 bases; unmatched junction nucleotides: 5. This CDR3 is 15 amino acids long. As DNA, the CDR3 is TGCGCCAGCACCAGGGGGGCAGCAACTAATGAAAAACTGTTTTTT. As protein: CASTRGAATNEKLFF.

This chain connects TRBV5-1 to TRBJ1-5, with 7 bases that match TRBD1. V dropped 2 bases and J dropped 6; count of bases not matched to a gene: 2. The CDR3 contains 13 residues. In germline, CDR1 is SGHRS, CDR2 YFSETQ. The DNA of the CDR3 is TGCGCCAGCAGCTTAACAGGGGTTCAGCCCCAGCATTTT. Its translation: CASSLTGVQPQHF.

The genes are TRBV27 and TRBJ1-1, with a weak D call TRBD1 (5 bases). The germline CDR1 and CDR2 sequences are MNHEY and SMNVEV (reference sequence). The CDR3 totals 14 residues. V was pared by 1 base and J by 1 base, with 7 bases between. Here the CDR3 DNA reads TGTGCCAGCAGTTTATTGGGGGGGAACACTGAAGCTTTCTTT. It encodes CASSLLGGNTEAFF.

V usage is TRBV7-2 and J usage is TRBJ1-1, with 9 bases that match TRBD1. Germline lookup yields CDR1 SGHTA and CDR2 FQGNSA. The CDR3 is 14 amino acids. The J segment lost 3 bases and the V segment lost 5 bases, leaving 4 bases of the junction unmatched. This chain's CDR3 is CASSPDRGHTEAFF. CDR3 DNA sequence: TGTGCCAGCAGCCCGGACAGGGGTCACACTGAAGCTTTCTTT.

This clone has a handful of counts. V usage is TRBV24-1 and J usage is TRBJ1-2; D gene uncertain. Germline assignment: CDR1 KGHDR and CDR2 SFDVKD. Trimming cost V 2 bases and J 11 bases, with 20 bases left between them. The length of the CDR3 is 15 residues. CDR3 in DNA: TGTGCCACCAGTGATTCGACCGCGAGGAGGGAAGGGTACACCTTC. Residues: CATSDSTARREGYTF.

The chain is built from TRBV15 and TRBJ1-2; 9 positions match TRBD1. The V gene end was trimmed by 0 bases and the J gene end by 5 bases; junction bases not matched to a gene: 1. The CDR3 is 14 amino acids. Germline-derived CDR1 and CDR2 are LNHNV and YYDKDF (reference sequence). CDR3 in DNA: TGTGCCACCAGCAGAGAAGGACAGGGGTATGGCTACACCTTC. Protein product: CATSREGQGYGYTF.

The chain joins TRBV19 to TRBJ1-3; D remains ambiguous. CDR3 size: 13 residues. From germline, CDR1 is LNHDA and CDR2 SQIVND (reference sequence). V was shortened by 7 bases and J by 5 bases, with 12 bases between the two germline ends. The CDR3 is CASTYTGRNTIYF. In DNA form, the CDR3 reads TGTGCCAGTACCTACACCGGGAGAAACACCATATATTTT.

The CDR3 DNA reads TGTGCCAGCAGCTTCCAACAGGGTATTGGCTACGAGCAGTACTTC. Its protein is CASSFQQGIGYEQYF. The chain joins TRBV7-2 to TRBJ2-7, with D possibly being TRBD1 (6 bases). V was clipped by 3 bases and J by 3 bases, with 15 bases between them. Germline loops: CDR1 SGHTA, CDR2 FQGNSA. The CDR3 has 15 amino acids.

The chain is built from TRBV6-5 and TRBJ2-5, with D perhaps TRBD1 (7 bases). The CDR3 runs to 15 residues. Trimming cost V 6 bases and J 3 bases, with 17 bases left between them. The V gene's germline CDR1 is MNHEY and CDR2 SVGAGI. The CDR3 sequence is CASRWGEQGKETQYF. The CDR3 DNA sequence: TGTGCCAGCAGGTGGGGGGAACAGGGGAAAGAGACCCAGTACTTC.